This T cell receptor (beta chain) was observed in a study of T cells in Graves' hyperthyroidism and ophthalmopathy. Study outcomes and limitations: The blood repertoire included most of the expanded thyroid clonotypes above 0.001. Ophthalmopathy was distinguished from stable hyperthyroidism by 13 V-J signatures.

V lost 6 bases, J lost 1 base, and 4 bases stayed unmatched. Germline CDR1 reads SGHKS; CDR2 reads YYEKEE (reference sequence). The CDR3 spans 13 residues. Using RNA transcripts as the source, TCR beta CDR3 regions were amplified. First-round RT-PCR with HTBI primers amplified the TCR CDR3 region. TCRdb recomputed calls from the multiplex PCR reads with MiXCR, one row per CDR3 protein. The data contain hundreds of thousands of distinct CDR3 sequences, 35% to 45% of them singletons. This clonotype was recorded a few times. What it recognizes is unknown. Source material for PBMCs was 10 ml fresh peripheral blood.

The rearrangement links TRBV5-5 to TRBJ2-7; 7 bases match TRBD1. The sequence derives from a man aged 18 to 30 with Graves' hyperthyroidism. The sequenced material came from blood. The CDR3 is CASNEQGSYEQYF. For the CDR3, the DNA is TGTGCCAGCAACGAACAGGGGTCCTACGAGCAGTACTTC.